Each of the 8 T cell receptor beta chains below was sequenced from the same sample in a study of chemoradiotherapy in HPV16-positive cancers. Sequencing used immunoSEQ multiplex PCR; TCRdb keeps in-frame clones, though not all of them. There are tens of thousands of clones in the sample; roughly 93% occur only once, and roughly 18% lies in the top ten. This specimen consisted of blood, obtained from a patient who underwent chemoradiotherapy. The receptors shown here come from a human donor with HPV-associated anogenital cancer.

This chain links TRBV2 with TRBJ2-1; D is undetermined. Germline V gives CDR1 SNHLY, CDR2 FYNNEI. This CDR3 has 11 residues. V gave up 4 bases and J gave up 6 bases, with 4 bases separating them. CDR3 residues: CASSAFNEQFF. The CDR3 DNA follows: TGTGCCAGCAGTGCCTTCAATGAGCAGTTCTTC. Supplemented by reference TRBV2 and TRBJ2-1, the full variable domain reads EPEVTQTPSHQVTQMGQEVILRCVPISNHLYFYWYRQILGQKVEFLVSFYNNEISEKSEIFDDQFSVERPDGSNFTLKIRSTKLEDSAMYFCASSAFNEQFFGPGTRLTVL.

The chain joins TRBV7-3 to TRBJ2-2; tentatively, D is TRBD1 or TRBD2 (5 bases each). With 2 bases removed from V and 0 bases from J, the gap between germline ends came to 10 bases. CDR3 length: 16 residues. Germline lookup yields CDR1 SGHTA and CDR2 FQGTGA. The CDR3 nucleotides read TGTGCCAGCAGCTTACAGGGACCTACGAACACCGGGGAGCTGTTTTTT. Translating gives CASSLQGPTNTGELFF.

The gene calls are TRBV5-4 and TRBJ2-5, with D perhaps matching TRBD2 (7 bases). Trimming took 6 bases from V and 4 from J, leaving 19 bases between them. Germline CDR1 and CDR2: SGHNT and YYREEE (reference sequence). The CDR3 sequence is 15 residues long. CDR3 DNA sequence: TGTGCCAGCAACGCCCCGGACCGGGGGGCAGAGACCCAGTACTTC. It specifies CASNAPDRGAETQYF.

The chain joins TRBV6-5 to TRBJ2-7, with TRBD1 matching over 8 bases. Germline trimming cut 5 bases from V and 3 bases from J; bases unmatched to any gene: 6. In germline, CDR1 is MNHEY, CDR2 SVGAGI. The CDR3 spans 14 residues. The CDR3 protein is CASSLGTGVYEQYF. The CDR3 coding sequence is TGTGCCAGCAGTCTGGGGACAGGCGTCTACGAGCAGTACTTC.

The chain is built from TRBV19 and TRBJ1-6; 7 bases align to TRBD1. CDR1 and CDR2 (germline): LNHDA, SQIVND (reference sequence). With V trimmed by 4 bases and J by 6 bases, 9 bases remained unmatched. This CDR3 is built from 16 residues. CDR3 in DNA: TGTGCCAGTAGTACATCGGACAGGAGAATTAATTCACCCCTCCACTTT. It encodes CASSTSDRRINSPLHF.

The genes are TRBV18 and TRBJ2-1; D assignment may be TRBD1 or TRBD2 (7 bases each). V was cut by 8 bases and J by 7 bases, with 18 bases left in between. This CDR3 has 14 residues. Germline V gene data show CDR1 as KGHSH and CDR2 as LQKENI. The CDR3 loop reads CASLGEGAKNEQFF. The CDR3, as DNA: TGTGCCAGCCTCGGGGAGGGGGCGAAAAATGAGCAGTTCTTC.

CDR3 DNA sequence: TGTGCCAGCAGCTTGGCAACACCCGAAAGCAACATTCAGTACTTC. It translates to CASSLATPESNIQYF. This chain uses TRBV5-6 with TRBJ2-4; D gene uncertain. Germline CDR1 is SGHDT and CDR2 is YYEEEE. Trimming cost V 0 bases and J 7 bases, with 14 bases left between them. This CDR3 comprises 15 residues.

The CDR3 spells CASSLGTGRFDYEQYF. The CDR3, as DNA: TGTGCCAGCAGCCTAGGGACTGGGAGATTTGACTACGAGCAGTACTTC. The chain uses TRBV7-2 and TRBJ2-7, with D perhaps matching TRBD2 (6 bases). CDR1 is SGHTA, CDR2 FQGNSA, per germline. The CDR3 is 16 amino acids. Trimming shortened V by 5 bases and J by 3 bases, and 20 bases separated the two germline ends.